This T cell receptor (beta chain) is drawn from a study of blood T cell repertoires in COVID-19. Study at large: COVID-19 samples collected from the United States, Italy and Spain covered acute and convalescent phases.

Source study methods: Amplification with reference gene primers provided the estimates of nucleated cell counts. Method: immunoSEQ multiplex PCR; TCRdb's copy keeps in-frame clones and lacks some. D and trimming were read from the DNA, whereas the V and J calls and clone size are those reported in that table. The sample holds over 200,000 clones, 80% to 85% seen once. The CDR3 spans 14 residues. In germline, CDR1 is MNHEY, CDR2 SVGEGT. Trimming left V 5 bases short and J 4 bases short, with 12 bases between. This TCR was sampled from a man in his fifties or sixties with active or convalescent COVID-19. The chain uses TRBV6-2 or TRBV6-3 and TRBJ1-5, with D possibly TRBD1 on 5 matching bases. The sample comprised peripheral blood. The CDR3 loop is CASSLGRGNQPQHF. The CDR3 DNA sequence: TGTGCCAGCAGTCTCGGACGGGGGAATCAGCCCCAGCATTTT.